Listed here is a single T cell receptor (beta chain). Its antigen is unidentified. This sample stems from a study of vaccination and CD4 T cells after COVID-19. Described treatment: roughly 11-day PBMC culture with coronavirus spike peptide pools or control peptides (ViraFEST assay). PBMCs were cultured at a few million per well with around 10 IU/ml IL-2 and around 10 ug/ml peptide pools. At the Johns Hopkins FTIC core, DNA taken from cultured CD4+ T cells was sequenced by way of the Oncomine TCR Beta short-read assay. From the PCR reads, TCRdb called clonotypes with MiXCR, one entry per CDR3 protein. Of about 15,000 distinct CDR3 sequences listed, around three quarters are singletons. Study results and limitations: In convalescent patients, a median around 87% of post-vaccine SARS-CoV-2-reactive clones appeared only after vaccination.

The receptor was derived from a human donor who had recovered from COVID-19. Sequencing was performed on CD4+ T cells from blood, cultured in vitro.

The CDR3 DNA sequence: TGTGCCAGCAGCTTGGGCGGGGGCGTCAGGGCTGAAGCTTTCTTT. As protein: CASSLGGGVRAEAFF. The chain employs TRBV7-2 and TRBJ1-1; D may be TRBD1 (6 bases). V lost 3 bases and J lost 6, with 17 bases in between. This CDR3 has 15 amino acids. Germline-derived CDR1 and CDR2 are SGHTA and FQGNSA.